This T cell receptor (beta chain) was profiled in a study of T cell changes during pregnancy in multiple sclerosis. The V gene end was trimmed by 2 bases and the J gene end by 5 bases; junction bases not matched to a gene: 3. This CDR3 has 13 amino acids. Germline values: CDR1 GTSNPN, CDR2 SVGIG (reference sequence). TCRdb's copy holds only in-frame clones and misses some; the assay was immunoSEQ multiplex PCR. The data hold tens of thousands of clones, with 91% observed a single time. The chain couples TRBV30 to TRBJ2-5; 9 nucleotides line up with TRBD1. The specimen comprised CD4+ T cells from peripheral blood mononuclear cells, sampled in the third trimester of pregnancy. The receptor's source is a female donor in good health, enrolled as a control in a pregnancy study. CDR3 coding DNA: TGTGCCTGGAGTTATGGACAGGGGGAGACCCAGTACTTC. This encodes CAWSYGQGETQYF.